The 28 T cell receptor beta chains below were found in one sample sequenced in a study of blood T cell repertoires in COVID-19. Sequencing was performed with immunoSEQ multiplex PCR; in TCRdb, only in-frame clones are kept and a portion is missing. The sample has about 200,000 clones; around 75% are singletons. Sequenced material: peripheral blood. All receptors come from a woman aged 40 to 49 with COVID-19, enrolled during active disease.

V gene TRBV6-6 combines with J gene TRBJ1-1; 8 bases are a match to TRBD1. The CDR3 contains 13 residues. The V and J ends lost 5 bases and 4 bases, in that order; junction bases with no gene match: 3. Germline V gives CDR1 MNHNY, CDR2 SVGAGI (reference sequence). The CDR3 DNA follows: TGTGCCAGCAGTCCAACAGGGGGCACTGAAGCTTTCTTT. The encoded protein is CASSPTGGTEAFF.

The chain is built from TRBV21-1 and TRBJ1-6; whether TRBD1, the table's D call, matches the DNA was not checked. TRBV21-1 is a pseudogene locus. There are 17 residues in the CDR3. CDR3 in DNA: TGTGCCAGCAGCAACAGGACAGCGAGCTCCTATAATTCACCCCTCCACTTT. Its protein product is CASSNRTASSYNSPLHF.

This chain joins TRBV2 and TRBJ1-1, with 9 positions matching TRBD1. CDR3 length: 14 residues. With V trimmed by 6 bases and J by 2 bases, 4 bases remained unmatched. CDR1 SNHLY and CDR2 FYNNEI come from the germline V gene. Here the CDR3 reads CASSLGQGNTEAFF. Here the CDR3 DNA reads TGTGCCAGCAGCCTGGGACAGGGAAACACTGAAGCTTTCTTT.

The chain links TRBV3-1 (or the pseudogene TRBV3-2) to TRBJ2-7; D remains ambiguous. The CDR3 totals 12 residues. Trimming took 1 base from V and 6 from J, leaving 7 bases between them. Looked up from germline, CDR1 is LGHDT and CDR2 is YNNKEL (reference sequence). The CDR3 coding sequence is TGTGCCAGCAGCCAAGGACACCTCGAGCAGTACTTC. Residues: CASSQGHLEQYF.

CDR3 coding DNA: TGCGCCAGCAGCTTGGTGGCATACACAGATACGCAGTATTTT. Protein: CASSLVAYTDTQYF. J is TRBJ2-3 and V is TRBV5-1; the D is unclear. This CDR3 spans 14 amino acids. Germline loops: CDR1 SGHRS, CDR2 YFSETQ. V lost 0 bases and J 2 bases, leaving 7 bases between the germline ends.

The count of this clone is one. The V call is TRBV19, the J call TRBJ1-6, with a weak D call TRBD1 (5 bases). Trimming removed 3 bases from V and 7 bases from J, with 10 bases in between. Looked up from germline, CDR1 is LNHDA and CDR2 is SQIVND (reference sequence). This CDR3 is 14 amino acids long. CDR3 nucleotides: TGTGCCAGTAGTATCAGGGAAAGCAATTCACCCCTCCACTTT. Protein sequence: CASSIRESNSPLHF.

The rearrangement links TRBV15 to TRBJ1-4; 8 bases map to TRBD1. The V gene end was trimmed by 3 bases and the J gene end by 5 bases; junction bases not matched to a gene: 2. Germline lookup yields CDR1 LNHNV and CDR2 YYDKDF (reference sequence). CDR3 length: 14 residues. The CDR3 region is CATSSDRGNEKLFF. CDR3 nucleotide sequence: TGTGCCACCAGCAGCGACAGGGGAAATGAAAAACTGTTTTTT.

This chain connects TRBV29-1 to TRBJ1-5; D perhaps matches TRBD1 (6 bases). The CDR3 covers 15 residues. Germline values: CDR1 SQVTM, CDR2 ANQGSEA. V lost 4 bases and J lost 1, with 14 bases in between. The CDR3 reads CSVVWDTLSNQPQHF. Written as DNA, the CDR3 is TGCAGCGTTGTGTGGGACACCCTAAGCAATCAGCCCCAGCATTTT.

This chain links TRBV19 with TRBJ1-5; the match to TRBD1 covers 8 bases. CDR3 length equals 14 residues. Germline lookup yields CDR1 LNHDA and CDR2 SQIVND (reference sequence). The junction had 7 bases not matched to a gene; V was cut back by 6 bases and J by 6 bases. CDR3 coding DNA: TGTGCCAGTAGGGACAGGGAATTGGCTCAGCCCCAGCATTTT. The encoded protein is CASRDRELAQPQHF.

The V gene is TRBV15, the J gene TRBJ1-2; D unclear. The CDR3 runs to 12 residues. Germline-derived CDR1 and CDR2 are LNHNV and YYDKDF (reference sequence). Trimming shortened V by 0 bases and J by 7 bases, and 6 bases separated the two germline ends. The CDR3 sequence: CATSRDGGGYTF. The DNA for the CDR3 is TGTGCCACCAGCAGAGATGGAGGTGGCTACACCTTC.

This sequence joins TRBV2 and TRBJ1-2, with 8 bases fitting TRBD1. Per germline, CDR1 SNHLY and CDR2 FYNNEI. The junction had 13 bases not matched to a gene; V was cut back by 6 bases and J by 7 bases. The CDR3 sequence is 15 residues long. The CDR3 sequence: CASSILGQGVSGYTF. CDR3 nucleotide sequence: TGTGCCAGCAGCATACTCGGACAGGGAGTAAGTGGCTACACCTTC.

The chain joins TRBV6-1 to TRBJ1-1, with TRBD1 matching over 7 bases. The CDR3 is 13 amino acids. The V and J ends lost 2 bases and 3 bases, in that order; junction bases with no gene match: 0. Per the germline V gene, CDR1 is MNHNS and CDR2 is SASEGT. DNA for the CDR3: TGTGCCAGCAGTGAAACAGGGGACACTGAAGCTTTCTTT. It translates to CASSETGDTEAFF.

The chain has TRBV5-1 and TRBJ2-1, with TRBD1 as a possible D gene (5 bases). V was pared by 5 bases and J by 7 bases, with 19 bases between. CDR1 is SGHRS, CDR2 YFSETQ, per germline. This CDR3 has 15 residues. In DNA form, the CDR3 reads TGCGCCAGCAGATTCTTGCCAGGGATGAGGAATGAGCAGTTCTTC. Translation gives CASRFLPGMRNEQFF. The full variable domain, with the rest looked up from reference TRBV5-1 and TRBJ2-1, is KAGVTQTPRYLIKTRGQQVTLSCSPISGHRSVSWYQQTPGQGLQFLFEYFSETQRNKGNFPGRFSGRQFSNSRSEMNVSTLELGDSALYLCASRFLPGMRNEQFFGPGTRLTVL.

This clone appeared once. The chain uses TRBV7-3 and TRBJ2-3; D call uncertain. Trimming took off 5 bases at V and 6 bases at J, with 9 bases between the two ends. Looked up from germline, CDR1 is SGHTA and CDR2 is FQGTGA. The CDR3 is made up of 12 amino acids. The CDR3 coding sequence is TGTGCCAGCAGCCTCCCTTCGGATACGCAGTATTTT. Its protein product is CASSLPSDTQYF. Combining the CDR3 with reference TRBV7-3 and TRBJ2-3 gives the whole variable domain GAGVSQTPSNKVTEKGKYVELRCDPISGHTALYWYRQSLGQGPEFLIYFQGTGAADDSGLPNDRFFAVRPEGSVSTLKIQRTERGDSAVYLCASSLPSDTQYFGPGTRLTVL.

The chain joins TRBV25-1 to TRBJ2-7; a weak D match, TRBD1 (5 bases). Looked up from germline, CDR1 is MGHDK and CDR2 is SYGVNS. Trimming took off 3 bases at V and 3 bases at J, with 12 bases between the two ends. The CDR3 totals 14 residues. CDR3 sequence (DNA): TGTGCCAGCAGTGACTCACAGGCGAGCTACGAGCAGTACTTC. As protein: CASSDSQASYEQYF.

Of note for this clone: Additional DNA sequences in this sample encode the identical CDR3. The rearrangement joins TRBV7-9 to TRBJ1-1; D is ambiguous. The germline V and J ends were trimmed by 3 bases and 6 bases, with 5 bases remaining between them. Germline V CDR1 and CDR2: SEHNR, FQNEAQ (reference sequence). The CDR3 runs 11 residues. The CDR3 DNA reads as TGTGCCAGCAGCTTTGTCTCTGAAGCTTTCTTT. Its translation: CASSFVSEAFF.

This clone turned up a few times. The chain uses TRBV5-8 and TRBJ1-6, with a possible D match to TRBD1 (6 bases). The V end was cut by 0 bases, the J end by 8 bases, with 12 bases between. The CDR3 sequence is 15 residues long. The germline CDR1 and CDR2 sequences are SGHTS and YDEGEE. CDR3 coding DNA: TGTGCCAGCAGCTTGGCGTGGGGGCACGATTCACCCCTCCACTTT. Translating it yields CASSLAWGHDSPLHF.

The V gene is TRBV5-1, the J gene TRBJ2-2; 7 nucleotides match TRBD1. CDR1 and CDR2 (germline): SGHRS, YFSETQ. Trimming removed 3 bases from V and 6 bases from J; junction bases left unmatched: 8. This CDR3 spans 15 amino acids. This CDR3 is CASSYGQAGSGELFF. CDR3 coding DNA: TGCGCCAGCAGCTATGGACAGGCAGGTTCCGGGGAGCTGTTTTTT. The complete variable domain, with remaining parts taken from reference TRBV5-1 and TRBJ2-2, reads KAGVTQTPRYLIKTRGQQVTLSCSPISGHRSVSWYQQTPGQGLQFLFEYFSETQRNKGNFPGRFSGRQFSNSRSEMNVSTLELGDSALYLCASSYGQAGSGELFFGEGSRLTVL.

The chain uses TRBV5-1 and TRBJ1-2; TRBD1 might be the D (5 bases). Germline lookup yields CDR1 SGHRS and CDR2 YFSETQ. This CDR3 has 15 residues. Trimming stripped 5 bases from V and 0 bases from J, with 14 bases between. CDR3 DNA sequence: TGCGCCAGCAGAGAAGGGGCGATTTCTAACTATGGCTACACCTTC. Residues: CASREGAISNYGYTF.

This chain uses TRBV19 with TRBJ2-7; D perhaps matches TRBD1 (5 bases). CDR1 and CDR2 from the germline V gene are LNHDA and SQIVND (reference sequence). This CDR3 is built from 11 residues. The V and J ends lost 5 bases and 4 bases respectively, with 6 bases between them. CDR3 amino acids: CASSQGYEQYF. Here the CDR3 DNA reads TGTGCCAGTAGTCAGGGTTACGAGCAGTACTTC.

V and J are TRBV27 and TRBJ1-2; the D is unclear. Between the trimmed V and J ends, which lost 3 bases and 7 bases, there was a span of 12 bases. Germline V gene sequence: CDR1 MNHEY, CDR2 SMNVEV (reference sequence). CDR3 length: 13 residues. The CDR3 DNA follows: TGTGCCAGCAGTTTCAGAGGGCGCGGTGGCTACACCTTC. Translation gives CASSFRGRGGYTF.

The V call is TRBV5-4, the J call TRBJ1-1; TRBD1 aligns across 7 bases. V lost 4 bases and J lost 4; bases outside the gene matches: 4. Looked up from germline, CDR1 is SGHNT and CDR2 is YYREEE (reference sequence). The CDR3 consists of 13 residues. CDR3 in amino acids: CASSGQAGTEAFF. The DNA for the CDR3 is TGTGCCAGCAGCGGACAGGCAGGCACTGAAGCTTTCTTT.

This chain links TRBV5-4 with TRBJ2-1, with 7 bases matching TRBD1. The CDR3 sequence is 15 residues long. V was pared by 0 bases and J by 10 bases, with 10 bases of the junction left unmatched. The V gene's germline CDR1 is SGHNT and CDR2 YYREEE (reference sequence). The CDR3 DNA reads as TGTGCCAGCAGCTTGGATTTCGACAGGGCGGCCGAGCAGTTCTTC. It is translated as CASSLDFDRAAEQFF.

This chain links TRBV24-1 with TRBJ2-7; TRBD2 is a possible D gene (5 bases). CDR3 length: 15 residues. Germline V gives CDR1 KGHDR, CDR2 SFDVKD. V lost 0 bases to trimming and J lost 2 bases, with 10 bases between them. For the CDR3, the DNA is TGTGCCACCAGTGATTTGGAGGGAATGACCTACGAGCAGTACTTC. As protein: CATSDLEGMTYEQYF.

The rearrangement links TRBV11-3 to TRBJ2-2; a possible D gene is TRBD2 (5 bases). The CDR3 loop spans 14 amino acids. V lost 5 bases to trimming and J lost 5 bases, with 12 bases between them. Per the germline V gene, CDR1 is SGHNT and CDR2 is YENEEA. In nucleotides, the CDR3 is TGTGCCAGCAGCACAACATGGAGGACCGGGGAGCTGTTTTTT. Its protein product is CASSTTWRTGELFF.

This sequence joins TRBV12-3 or TRBV12-4 and TRBJ2-7, with a tentative D call TRBD2 (5 bases). The CDR3 contains 11 residues. Trimming stripped 5 bases from V and 4 bases from J, with 6 bases between. The CDR3 bases are TGTGCCAGCAGTAGGAGGTACGAGCAGTACTTC. This gives the protein CASSRRYEQYF.

The rearrangement links TRBV3-1 (or the pseudogene TRBV3-2) to TRBJ2-7; TRBD2 agrees at 7 bases. With V trimmed by 1 base and J by 3 bases, 3 bases remained unmatched. The V gene's germline CDR1 is LGHDT and CDR2 YNNKEL (reference sequence). CDR3 length equals 14 residues. As DNA, the CDR3 is TGTGCCAGCAGCCAAGGCGGCGGGAGCTACGAGCAGTACTTC. It is translated as CASSQGGGSYEQYF.

The chain couples TRBV7-3 to TRBJ1-1, with 7 bases fitting TRBD1. CDR3 length: 13 residues. CDR1 and CDR2 from the germline V gene are SGHTA and FQGTGA. V shed 5 bases, J shed 3 bases, and the junction held 3 bases outside the gene matches. Written as DNA, the CDR3 is TGTGCCAGCAGCCAGGGGGGAGACACTGAAGCTTTCTTT. Its protein product is CASSQGGDTEAFF.